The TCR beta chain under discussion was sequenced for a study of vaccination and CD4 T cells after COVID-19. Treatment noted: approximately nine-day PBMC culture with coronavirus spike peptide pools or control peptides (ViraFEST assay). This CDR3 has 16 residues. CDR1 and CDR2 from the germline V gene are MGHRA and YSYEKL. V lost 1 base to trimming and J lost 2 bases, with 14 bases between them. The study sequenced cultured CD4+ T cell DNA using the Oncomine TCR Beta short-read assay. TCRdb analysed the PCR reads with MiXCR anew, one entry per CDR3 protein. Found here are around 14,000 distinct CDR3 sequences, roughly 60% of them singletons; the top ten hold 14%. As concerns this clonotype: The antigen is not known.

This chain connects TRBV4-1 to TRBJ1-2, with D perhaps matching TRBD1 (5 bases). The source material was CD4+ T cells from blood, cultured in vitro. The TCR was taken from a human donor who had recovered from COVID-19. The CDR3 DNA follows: TGCGCCAGCAGCCAAGGTTCGCAGGGAATAAACTATGGCTACACCTTC. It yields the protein CASSQGSQGINYGYTF.